What follows are 19 T cell receptor beta chains derived from one specimen sequenced in a study of identical twins. One entry per CDR3 protein results from TCRdb running MiXCR on the 5' RACE reads. This table has 310,000 or so distinct CDR3 sequences, around 8.8% appearing once. The same sample was also studied in work on yellow fever vaccine responses in identical twins.

Sample: memory (CD45RO+) T cells sorted from blood. These receptors were collected from a woman between 18 and 30 years old in good health.

This clonotype was detected a few times. The chain couples TRBV6-1 to TRBJ2-7, with TRBD2 matching 7 bases. V shed 6 bases, J shed 6 bases, and the junction held 14 bases outside the gene matches. From germline, CDR1 is MNHNS and CDR2 SASEGT. The CDR3 sequence is 15 residues long. DNA of the CDR3: TGTGCCAGCAGCTGGGAGGGTAGCGGTTCGGCCGAGCAGTACTTC. Translated, it gives CASSWEGSGSAEQYF.

This clonotype was seen more than once but under ten times. The rearrangement links TRBV6-1 to TRBJ1-2; D is unclear. Germline CDR1 reads MNHNS; CDR2 reads SASEGT. Trimming shortened V by 8 bases and J by 4 bases, and 17 bases separated the two germline ends. The CDR3 has 14 residues. The CDR3 DNA reads TGTGCCAGCCGCGGGGAGTACGAGGGCTATGGCTACACCTTC. This gives the protein CASRGEYEGYGYTF.

This chain uses TRBV2 with TRBJ2-2; D not resolved. From germline, CDR1 is SNHLY and CDR2 FYNNEI. The CDR3 is 15 amino acids. V lost 1 base and J lost 1, with 7 bases in between. CDR3 DNA: TGTGCCAGCAGTGAAGGTGTACTGAACACCGGGGAGCTGTTTTTT. The encoded protein is CASSEGVLNTGELFF.

This clonotype was detected a few times. The V call is TRBV2, the J call TRBJ2-1, with TRBD2 matching over 9 bases. CDR3 size: 11 residues. From germline, CDR1 is SNHLY and CDR2 FYNNEI. With 9 bases clipped from V and 8 bases from J, the junction kept 2 bases outside the gene matches. CDR3 region: CASSGSDEQFF. The CDR3 DNA sequence: TGTGCCAGTAGCGGGAGTGATGAGCAGTTCTTC.

This clonotype was counted only a few times. The rearrangement uses TRBV20-1 and TRBJ2-6, with 7 bases matching TRBD1. The CDR3 contains 17 residues. The ends lost 4 bases at V and 4 bases at J; junction bases unmatched: 13. The germline V gene has CDR1 DFQATT and CDR2 SNEGSKA (reference sequence). The CDR3: CSAKGREGATGANVLTF. The CDR3 nucleotides are TGCAGTGCTAAAGGGCGCGAGGGGGCGACCGGGGCCAACGTCCTGACTTTC.

This clonotype was counted only a few times. CDR3 sequence: CASSYSRGFTGRQETQYF. For the CDR3, the DNA is TGTGCCAGCAGTTACTCGAGAGGCTTCACTGGGCGTCAAGAGACCCAGTACTTC. This chain uses TRBV6-2 or TRBV6-3 with TRBJ2-5; no firm D call. Trimming cost V 0 bases and J 2 bases, with 19 bases left between them. The germline gives CDR1 MNHEY, CDR2 SVGEGT. CDR3 length: 18 amino acids.

This clonotype was picked up a small number of times. This chain links TRBV5-1 with TRBJ2-1; TRBD2 agrees at 7 bases. The CDR3 covers 17 residues. With V trimmed by 0 bases and J by 4 bases, 10 bases remained unmatched. Per the germline V gene, CDR1 is SGHRS and CDR2 is YFSETQ. The DNA for the CDR3 is TGCGCCAGCAGCTTGGGGGAATCTGCGGGGGTTTACAATGAGCAGTTCTTC. Protein: CASSLGESAGVYNEQFF.

There are a few counts of this clonotype. This sequence joins TRBV18 and TRBJ2-5; 8 nucleotides agree with TRBD2. This CDR3 spans 17 amino acids. The V gene end was trimmed by 2 bases and the J gene end by 2 bases; junction bases not matched to a gene: 10. From germline, CDR1 is KGHSH and CDR2 LQKENI. CDR3 amino acids: CASSPGGPGGHQETQYF. DNA for the CDR3: TGTGCCAGCTCACCAGGAGGCCCGGGAGGGCATCAAGAGACCCAGTACTTC. The full variable domain, rest sourced from reference TRBV18 and TRBJ2-5, is NAGVMQNPRHLVRRRGQEARLRCSPMKGHSHVYWYRQLPEEGLKFMVYLQKENIIDESGMPKERFSAEFPKEGPSILRIQQVVRGDSAAYFCASSPGGPGGHQETQYFGPGTRLLVL.

This clonotype was observed many times. CDR3 sequence reads: CASSLEGQGVYGYTF. CDR3 nucleotides: TGTGCCAGCAGTTTAGAGGGACAGGGGGTCTATGGCTACACCTTC. The chain is built from TRBV28 and TRBJ1-2; TRBD1 aligns across 11 bases. V shed 2 bases and J 4 bases; nucleotides not matched to a gene: 3. This CDR3 region has 15 residues. Per the germline V gene, CDR1 is MDHEN and CDR2 is SYDVKM.

This clonotype was counted between two and nine times. CDR3 nucleotide sequence: TGTGCCAGTAGCCGTGGAACAGTCAATGAAAAACTGTTTTTT. Amino acids: CASSRGTVNEKLFF. The chain carries TRBV19 and TRBJ1-4; D is ambiguous. Deletions cut 6 bases from V and 5 bases from J, with 13 bases between. The germline gives CDR1 LNHDA, CDR2 SQIVND (reference sequence). The CDR3 contains 14 residues. Full variable domain (rest looked up from reference TRBV19 and TRBJ1-4): DGGITQSPKYLFRKEGQNVTLSCEQNLNHDAMYWYRQDPGQGLRLIYYSQIVNDFQKGDIAEGYSVSREKKESFPLTVTSAQKNPTAFYLCASSRGTVNEKLFFGSGTQLSVL.

This clonotype showed up many times. The rearrangement uses TRBV5-1 and TRBJ1-2, with 7 bases that match TRBD1. The CDR3 contains 17 residues. The V gene end was trimmed by 0 bases and the J gene end by 3 bases; junction bases not matched to a gene: 11. The germline gives CDR1 SGHRS, CDR2 YFSETQ. The CDR3 bases are TGCGCCAGCAGCTTGGAAATACAGACAGGGAGGGACTATGGCTACACCTTC. Amino acid sequence: CASSLEIQTGRDYGYTF.

The sample holds a few counts of this clonotype. The chain has TRBV11-2 and TRBJ2-3, with a possible D match to TRBD1 (5 bases). Trimming left V 5 bases short and J 1 base short, with 16 bases between. Germline lookup yields CDR1 SGHAT and CDR2 FQNNGV. The CDR3 consists of 16 residues. The CDR3 here is CASSANSGLRTDTQYF. DNA of the CDR3: TGTGCCAGCAGCGCCAACTCAGGGCTCCGCACAGATACGCAGTATTTT.

The chain is built from TRBV5-4 and TRBJ1-6, with TRBD1 as a possible D gene (5 bases). Trimming removed 4 bases at V and 9 bases at J, with 11 bases between. This CDR3 has 13 residues. The germline gives CDR1 SGHNT, CDR2 YYREEE (reference sequence). The CDR3 sequence: CASSVWGSSPLHF. CDR3 nucleotide sequence: TGTGCCAGCAGCGTATGGGGGAGTTCACCCCTCCACTTT.

This clonotype appeared a few times. This sequence joins TRBV3-1 and TRBJ2-5; 10 bases align to TRBD2. Germline V gene lookup returns CDR1 LGHDT and CDR2 YNNKEL (reference sequence). The CDR3 has 16 amino acids. Trimming at V came to 5 bases and at J to 4 bases, leaving 10 bases not matched to a gene. The CDR3 nucleotides are TGTGCCAGCAGCTCCGTTGGTAGCGGGGGGCGAGAGACCCAGTACTTC. Translation gives CASSSVGSGGRETQYF.

This clonotype was counted ten times or more. This chain uses TRBV27 with TRBJ1-5, with TRBD1 as a possible D gene (6 bases). CDR3 length: 14 amino acids. Germline V gene data show CDR1 as MNHEY and CDR2 as SMNVEV (reference sequence). The ends were cut back, 6 bases at V and 7 bases at J, with 16 bases in the middle. In nucleotides, the CDR3 is TGTGCCAGCAGGCCCACAGGGTCTTGGCAGCCCCAGCATTTT. This codes for CASRPTGSWQPQHF.

There are many counts of this clonotype. The chain links TRBV10-3 to TRBJ2-1; the match to TRBD2 covers 10 bases. Losses at the gene ends were 3 bases for V and 6 bases for J; bases not matched to a gene: 11. CDR3 length equals 17 residues. Germline-derived CDR1 and CDR2 are ENHRY and SYGVKD. The CDR3 protein is CAISDSSTSGVPNEQFF. The CDR3 region has the DNA TGTGCCATCAGTGATTCCTCTACTAGCGGGGTACCCAATGAGCAGTTCTTC.

This clonotype was found many times. This chain joins TRBV5-1 and TRBJ1-1; 8 bases are a match to TRBD1. Germline values: CDR1 SGHRS, CDR2 YFSETQ. After removal of 4 bases from V and 2 bases from J, the junction contained 10 bases not matched to a gene. The CDR3 is 16 residues long. CDR3 protein: CASSPAWTGSNTEAFF. The DNA of the CDR3 is TGCGCCAGCAGCCCAGCTTGGACAGGGTCTAACACTGAAGCTTTCTTT.

This clonotype was seen ten or more times. In DNA form, the CDR3 reads TGCAGCGTTGGAATGGCAGGGAATGAAAAACTGTTTTTT. Its translation is CSVGMAGNEKLFF. This sequence joins TRBV29-1 and TRBJ1-4; D might be TRBD1 (5 bases). The germline V gene encodes CDR1 SQVTM and CDR2 ANQGSEA. V dropped 4 bases and J dropped 5 bases, with 11 bases sitting between them. The CDR3 runs 13 residues.

This clonotype was detected only a few times. J is TRBJ2-7 and V is TRBV6-2 or TRBV6-3, with D perhaps matching TRBD1 or TRBD2 (5 bases each). V was clipped by 2 bases and J by 1 base, with 21 bases between them. This CDR3 spans 18 amino acids. Germline V gene data show CDR1 as MNHEY and CDR2 as SVGEGT. CDR3 nucleotide sequence: TGTGCCAGCAGTTACACGAGGTGGGGGAGCTCGACGTCCTACGAGCAGTACGTC. Its protein product is CASSYTRWGSSTSYEQYV.